Presented here are 25 T cell receptor beta chains from one specimen sequenced in a study of T cell repertoires in cytomegalovirus infection. No cognate antigen is known for these TCRs. TCRdb processed the reads anew with MiXCR; each CDR3 protein has one entry. The table shows about a million distinct CDR3 sequences, with around 29% occurring only once. Here the sequenced sample was cultured CD8+ T cells from PBMCs, taken from culture after CMV antigen stimulation. The receptor source for this set is a human donor in good health (CMV status not recorded). Some clones in this sample may be carry-over from other donors' samples.

This clonotype was seen only a few times. The rearrangement links TRBV2 to TRBJ1-5; D remains ambiguous. This CDR3 spans 14 amino acids. V lost 4 bases and J lost 0, with 7 bases in between. In germline, CDR1 is SNHLY, CDR2 FYNNEI. CDR3 coding DNA: TGTGCCAGCAGTGTGGGGTATAGCAATCAGCCCCAGCATTTT. This gives the protein CASSVGYSNQPQHF.

The V gene is TRBV27, the J gene TRBJ1-2; 7 bases match TRBD1. With V trimmed by 2 bases and J by 1 base, 7 bases remained unmatched. CDR3 length: 16 amino acids. Germline CDR1 and CDR2: MNHEY and SMNVEV (reference sequence). The CDR3 nucleotides are TGTGCCAGCAGTTTAGGTGGGACAGACTTTAACTATGGCTACACCTTC. Amino acid sequence: CASSLGGTDFNYGYTF.

The chain uses TRBV19 and TRBJ1-5; D might be TRBD1 (6 bases). Trimming took off 6 bases at V and 2 bases at J, with 14 bases between the two ends. This CDR3 has 15 amino acids. Germline CDR1 reads LNHDA; CDR2 reads SQIVND (reference sequence). The CDR3 DNA reads as TGTGCCAGTAGGCCGACAGGTGAGGGCAATCAGCCCCAGCATTTT. This encodes CASRPTGEGNQPQHF.

This clonotype was observed at least ten times. The chain joins TRBV7-2 to TRBJ2-3, with 12 bases fitting TRBD2. The CDR3 extends over 16 amino acids. Germline V gene lookup returns CDR1 SGHTA and CDR2 FQGNSA. The J segment lost 8 bases and the V segment lost 1 base, leaving 7 bases of the junction unmatched. The DNA of the CDR3 is TGTGCCAGCAGCTTAGGGACTAGCGGGGACCCTAGTACGCAGTATTTT. This sequence encodes CASSLGTSGDPSTQYF. Full variable domain (remainder filled in from reference TRBV7-2 and TRBJ2-3): GAGVSQSPSNKVTEKGKDVELRCDPISGHTALYWYRQSLGQGLEFLIYFQGNSAPDKSGLPSDRFSAERTGGSVSTLTIQRTQQEDSAVYLCASSLGTSGDPSTQYFGPGTRLTVL.

The chain links TRBV10-2 to TRBJ2-7; D possibly corresponds to TRBD2 (5 bases). Germline V lookup: CDR1 WSHSY, CDR2 SAAADI. This CDR3 has 14 residues. Trimming removed 6 bases from V and 4 bases from J, with 16 bases in between. For the CDR3, the DNA is TGCGCCAGCAGCCTCAAAGGACTCCAGTACGAGCAGTACTTC. This translates into CASSLKGLQYEQYF.

V and J are TRBV28 and TRBJ2-1; tentative D call: TRBD2 (5 bases). From germline, CDR1 is MDHEN and CDR2 SYDVKM. The CDR3 runs to 16 residues. V was cut by 5 bases and J by 1 base, with 15 bases left in between. The CDR3 DNA reads as TGTGCCAGCAGTCCCCACTACGGGGATTCCTACAATGAGCAGTTCTTC. Its protein is CASSPHYGDSYNEQFF.

The rearrangement links TRBV18 to TRBJ1-2, with 7 bases matching TRBD1. From germline, CDR1 is KGHSH and CDR2 LQKENI. The CDR3 is made up of 15 amino acids. V was pared by 2 bases and J by 8 bases, with 11 bases of the junction left unmatched. CDR3 coding DNA: TGTGCCAGCTCACCAGGTTCCAGACAGGGTTGGGGCTACACCTTC. It encodes CASSPGSRQGWGYTF.

This clonotype was detected only a few times. V usage is TRBV18 and J usage is TRBJ2-3, with unresolved D. Germline V lookup: CDR1 KGHSH, CDR2 LQKENI. V gave up 3 bases and J gave up 6 bases, with 16 bases separating them. This CDR3 contains 15 residues. This CDR3 reads CASSPLRPHSDTQYF. For the CDR3, the DNA is TGTGCCAGCTCACCCCTCCGGCCTCATAGCGATACGCAGTATTTT.

This clonotype was counted a few times. The chain carries TRBV7-8 and TRBJ1-5; D not resolved. Between the trimmed V and J ends, which lost 8 bases and 3 bases, there was a span of 14 bases. The CDR3 is made up of 14 amino acids. Germline V gives CDR1 SGHVS, CDR2 FQNEAQ. In nucleotides, the CDR3 is TGTGCCAGCTCCCTCGAAAAGTACAATCAGCCCCAGCATTTT. Translated, it gives CASSLEKYNQPQHF.

Worth noting for this clonotype: One end of the junction varies from germline; a read error may be responsible. This chain links TRBV15 with TRBJ1-2; D uncertain. This CDR3 comprises 17 residues. Per germline, CDR1 LNHNV and CDR2 YYDKDF (reference sequence). The CDR3 sequence is CVTSRVGIGRTGTGYTF. DNA for the CDR3: TGTGTCACCAGCAGAGTCGGAATCGGGAGGACGGGTACGGGCTACACCTTC.

This clonotype occurred a few times. The CDR3 sequence: CASSSGLAGLEQFF. The CDR3 nucleotides read TGTGCCAGCAGCTCGGGACTAGCCGGTCTTGAGCAGTTCTTC. The rearrangement links TRBV7-9 to TRBJ2-1; 9 nucleotides match TRBD2. The length of the CDR3 is 14 residues. Germline-derived CDR1 and CDR2 are SEHNR and FQNEAQ (reference sequence). V lost 4 bases, J lost 9 bases, and 7 bases stayed unmatched.

This clonotype was observed a few times. This sequence joins TRBV19 and TRBJ1-2, with a possible D match to TRBD1 (5 bases). Per the germline V gene, CDR1 is LNHDA and CDR2 is SQIVND (reference sequence). The V end lost 1 base, the J end lost 8 bases, and 8 bases lay between the germline ends. CDR3 length: 12 residues. CDR3 nucleotide sequence: TGTGCCAGTAGTATAGGGGGGGACGGCTACACCTTC. It codes for CASSIGGDGYTF.

The chain joins TRBV6-2 or TRBV6-3 to TRBJ1-5; possibly TRBD1 for D (6 bases). The CDR3 spans 17 residues. The V end lost 2 bases, the J end lost 0 bases, and 14 bases lay between the germline ends. Germline assignment: CDR1 MNHEY and CDR2 SVGEGT. Here the CDR3 reads CASSYGGQAYSNQPQHF. In DNA, the CDR3 is TGTGCCAGCAGTTACGGGGGGCAGGCCTATAGCAATCAGCCCCAGCATTTT.

In its sample, this clonotype was seen once. The chain couples TRBV5-1 to TRBJ2-7, with 8 bases identical to TRBD1. Per the germline V gene, CDR1 is SGHRS and CDR2 is YFSETQ. The CDR3 spans 13 residues. The junction had 2 bases not matched to a gene; V was cut back by 1 base and J by 5 bases. In DNA, the CDR3 is TGCGCCAGCAGCTTGAGGACAGGGCACGAGCAGTACTTC. Translation gives CASSLRTGHEQYF. Full variable domain (missing parts from reference TRBV5-1 and TRBJ2-7): KAGVTQTPRYLIKTRGQQVTLSCSPISGHRSVSWYQQTPGQGLQFLFEYFSETQRNKGNFPGRFSGRQFSNSRSEMNVSTLELGDSALYLCASSLRTGHEQYFGPGTRLTVT.

The J gene is TRBJ2-3, the V gene TRBV20-1; the D gene is possibly TRBD2 (6 bases). Germline lookup yields CDR1 DFQATT and CDR2 SNEGSKA (reference sequence). The CDR3 extends over 16 amino acids. The V gene lost 0 bases and the J gene lost 4 bases, with 17 bases spanning the gap. This chain's CDR3 is CSARDSPRGTADTQYF. The CDR3 region has the DNA TGCAGTGCTAGAGATTCTCCGCGGGGAACCGCAGATACGCAGTATTTT.

This clonotype was picked up many times. The V gene is TRBV7-2, the J gene TRBJ2-5; TRBD1 or TRBD2 may be the D gene (6 bases each). The germline V and J ends were trimmed by 5 bases and 5 bases, with 15 bases remaining between them. This CDR3 is 14 amino acids long. Germline V lookup: CDR1 SGHTA, CDR2 FQGNSA. The CDR3 sequence: CASSRGRGWETQYF. Here the CDR3 DNA reads TGTGCCAGCAGCCGGGGGCGGGGCTGGGAGACCCAGTACTTC. The variable domain in full, completed from reference TRBV7-2 and TRBJ2-5, reads GAGVSQSPSNKVTEKGKDVELRCDPISGHTALYWYRQSLGQGLEFLIYFQGNSAPDKSGLPSDRFSAERTGGSVSTLTIQRTQQEDSAVYLCASSRGRGWETQYFGPGTRLLVL.

J is TRBJ1-3 and V is TRBV20-1; 7 nucleotides agree with TRBD1. V shed 2 bases, J shed 0 bases, and the junction held 4 bases outside the gene matches. The CDR3 loop spans 15 amino acids. Germline CDR1 DFQATT, CDR2 SNEGSKA (reference sequence). The CDR3 DNA sequence: TGCAGTGCTAGACCAGGGGGATTCTCTGGAAACACCATATATTTT. Translated: CSARPGGFSGNTIYF.

This clonotype was seen repeatedly, ten times or more. The chain is built from TRBV7-2 and TRBJ2-3; unclear D gene. V dropped 2 bases and J dropped 2 bases, with 11 bases sitting between them. The CDR3 extends over 15 amino acids. CDR1 is SGHTA and CDR2 is FQGNSA in the germline V gene. The CDR3 coding sequence is TGTGCCAGCAGCTTATGGGGTGGAGACACAGATACGCAGTATTTT. Translation: CASSLWGGDTDTQYF.

This clonotype was counted ten times or more. This chain joins TRBV7-3 and TRBJ2-3; D is perhaps TRBD2 (5 bases). The CDR3 spans 16 residues. Per germline, CDR1 SGHTA and CDR2 FQGTGA. V was pared by 5 bases and J by 0 bases, with 15 bases between. CDR3: CASSMHGIHSTDTQYF. The DNA of the CDR3 is TGTGCCAGCAGCATGCACGGGATCCATAGCACAGATACGCAGTATTTT.

This clonotype was observed many times. CDR3 nucleotide sequence: TGCGCCAGCAGCCAAGTGGCGGGGGGCTGGGTAGTCCGGGAGCTGTTTTTT. Translated, it gives CASSQVAGGWVVRELFF. The rearrangement links TRBV4-3 to TRBJ2-2; 8 bases align to TRBD2. J lost 9 bases, V lost 1 base, and 13 bases had no gene match. CDR1 and CDR2 from the germline V gene are LGHNA and YSLEER. The CDR3 extends over 17 amino acids.

The chain employs TRBV6-6 and TRBJ1-4; maybe TRBD1 (5 bases). With 6 bases removed from V and 11 bases from J, the gap between germline ends came to 13 bases. Germline values: CDR1 MNHNY, CDR2 SVGAGI (reference sequence). The CDR3 has 12 amino acids. The CDR3 region is CASSQGPAKLFF. The CDR3 DNA is TGTGCCAGCAGCCAGGGCCCAGCCAAACTGTTTTTT.

In this sample, this clonotype turned up a few times. The rearrangement uses TRBV27 and TRBJ1-4; 7 nucleotides match TRBD1. The ends lost 2 bases at V and 3 bases at J; junction bases unmatched: 6. Germline loops: CDR1 MNHEY, CDR2 SMNVEV (reference sequence). This CDR3 spans 16 amino acids. The CDR3 sequence: CASSLALTGSNEKLFF. The CDR3 nucleotides are TGTGCCAGCAGTTTAGCGCTGACAGGGTCTAATGAAAAACTGTTTTTT.

For the CDR3, the DNA is TGTGCCAGCAGCTTGGCCTTCGACAGATACAATCAGCCCCAGCATTTT. Translating gives CASSLAFDRYNQPQHF. The chain joins TRBV5-8 to TRBJ1-5, with D maybe TRBD1 (5 bases). Germline V gene lookup returns CDR1 SGHTS and CDR2 YDEGEE. The V and J ends lost 0 bases and 3 bases respectively, with 13 bases between them. CDR3 length: 16 residues.

This clonotype was found many times. The rearrangement uses TRBV7-2 and TRBJ2-7; no clear D gene. Deletions cut 1 base from V and 1 base from J, with 8 bases between. Germline-derived CDR1 and CDR2 are SGHTA and FQGNSA. The CDR3 spans 14 residues. In DNA, the CDR3 is TGTGCCAGCAGCTTAGATGGTTCTTCCTACGAGCAGTACGTC. It yields the protein CASSLDGSSYEQYV.

The chain recombines TRBV27 with TRBJ2-4, with D perhaps matching TRBD2 (7 bases). This CDR3 contains 16 residues. The V and J ends lost 5 bases and 7 bases respectively, with 21 bases between them. CDR1 is MNHEY, CDR2 SMNVEV, per germline (reference sequence). The CDR3 reads CASSPPPGGHINIQYF. In DNA, the CDR3 is TGTGCCAGCAGTCCTCCCCCCGGGGGGCATATTAACATTCAGTACTTC.